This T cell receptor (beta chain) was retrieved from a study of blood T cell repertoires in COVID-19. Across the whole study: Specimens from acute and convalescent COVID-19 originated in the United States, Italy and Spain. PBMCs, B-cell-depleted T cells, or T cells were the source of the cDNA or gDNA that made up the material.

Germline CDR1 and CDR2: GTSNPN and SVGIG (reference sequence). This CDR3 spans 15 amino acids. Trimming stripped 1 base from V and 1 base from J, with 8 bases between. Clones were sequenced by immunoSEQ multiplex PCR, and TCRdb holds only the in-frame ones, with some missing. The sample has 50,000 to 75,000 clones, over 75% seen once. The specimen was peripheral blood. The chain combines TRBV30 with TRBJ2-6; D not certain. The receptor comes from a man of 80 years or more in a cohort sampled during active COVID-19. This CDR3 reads CAWSDRYSGANVLTF. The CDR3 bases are TGTGCCTGGAGTGATCGGTATTCTGGGGCCAACGTCCTGACTTTC.